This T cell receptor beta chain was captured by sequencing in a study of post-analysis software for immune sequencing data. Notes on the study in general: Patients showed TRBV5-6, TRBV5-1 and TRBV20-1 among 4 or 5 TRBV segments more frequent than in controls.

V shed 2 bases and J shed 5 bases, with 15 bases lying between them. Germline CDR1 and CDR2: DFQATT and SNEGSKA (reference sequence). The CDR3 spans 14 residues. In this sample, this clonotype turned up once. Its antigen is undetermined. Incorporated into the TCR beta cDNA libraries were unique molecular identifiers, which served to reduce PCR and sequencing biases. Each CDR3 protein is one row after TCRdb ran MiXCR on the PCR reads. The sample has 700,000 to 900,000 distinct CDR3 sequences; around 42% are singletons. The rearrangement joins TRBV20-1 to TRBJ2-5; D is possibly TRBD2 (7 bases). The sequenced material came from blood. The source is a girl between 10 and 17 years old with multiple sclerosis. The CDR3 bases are TGCAGTGCTAGAAAGGGGGGGGGCTGGGAGACCCAGTACTTC. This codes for CSARKGGGWETQYF.